The entry below gives a single TCR beta chain sequence along with its context. The antigen it recognizes is unknown. Base qualities are not provided; no much larger clone lies one nucleotide away. This entry is derived from a study of blood T cell repertoires in COVID-19 (TCRdb year 2020). As for the study more broadly: Samples covering the acute and convalescent phases of COVID-19 were provided by collaborators in the United States, Italy and Spain. Subjects who had been exposed to COVID-19, were actively infected with it, or had recovered from it provided the deeply sampled blood TCRbeta repertoires that made up the dataset. The repertoires were released in a freely available public database meant as a resource for research on the immune response to SARS-CoV-2. The samples were drawn from the first 160 participants of the ongoing ImmuneRACE study and from more than 1,000 subjects provided by 6 global collaborators. Sample metadata almost always included a de-identified subject ID, COVID-19 status, age in years and sex. Where available, HLA class I and class II types were taken from metadata supplied by the sample provider and were not determined by assay-based typing. The material from the prospective study consisted of cDNA or gDNA derived from T cells, B-cell-depleted T cells, or PBMCs.

In the germline V gene, CDR1 corresponds to MNHEY and CDR2 to SVGAGI. Unmatched junction bases come to 5, with V trimmed by 2 bases and J by 4 bases. The CDR3 spans 16 residues, from the cysteine through the phenylalanine. Only the CDR3 DNA stays, 48 bases, in frame from base 1. In Seattle, one collaborating source enrolled patients while the infection was active and tracked those patients longitudinally over the course of disease. Each collaborating institution followed its own protocols to collect whole blood in K2EDTA tubes. For TCRbeta analysis, collaborators shipped samples in one of three forms: frozen whole blood, isolated PBMCs, or DNA extracted from either of those sample types. Results and caveats for the whole study, not just this receptor: The amount of clinical and demographic metadata varied by source and participant and was provided uncurated.

The immunoSEQ Assay, a bias-controlled multiplex PCR, was used to amplify TCRbeta CDR3 regions from genomic DNA. The paper's processing steps were these. The number of nucleated cells in each sample was estimated from the amplification of reference gene primers within the assay. To quantify the absolute abundance of each unique TCRbeta CDR3 rearrangement, sequence reads were collapsed and filtered. For each sample, productive Simpson clonality was calculated by taking the square root of Simpson's diversity index across productive rearrangements. TCRdb obtained this table from immuneACCESS and retained in-frame rearrangements with V and J assigned. These tables miss some clones; where compared with another copy, unresolved V genes account for less than half of the shortfall, and the remainder is unexplained. From that table come the V and J calls and clone size; the DNA was used to work out D and trimming. Here the sample has over 100,000 clones; roughly 89% occur a single time. The ten largest clones capture about 4.5% of the sample.

The clonotype originates from a man in his 60s with COVID-19, enrolled during active disease. The material sequenced was peripheral blood. The chain couples TRBV6-5 to TRBJ2-3; 11 junctional bases match TRBD1. CDR3 reads: CASSYIGTGGPDTQYF. The sequenced DNA is TGTGCCAGCAGTTACATTGGGACAGGGGGTCCAGATACGCAGTATTTT.